Listed here are 8 T cell receptor beta chains from one sample, sequenced in a study of T cell repertoires in aging, cancer and after chemotherapy. A mixed TRB-A/B primer pool amplified rearranged TRB by multiplex touch-down PCR. Each CDR3 protein is one row after TCRdb ran MiXCR on the multiplex PCR reads. The data hold 9,300 or so distinct CDR3 sequences, with 39% observed a single time. TCR beta rearrangements were amplified from peripheral blood genomic DNA. The sample was blood. The origin of the receptors is a human donor in good health.

The table lists this clonotype with a few counts. The genes are TRBV5-6 and TRBJ1-4; D unclear. The CDR3 contains 14 residues. V lost 2 bases and J lost 2, with 7 bases in between. In germline, CDR1 is SGHDT, CDR2 YYEEEE. This CDR3 reads CASSFVWTNEKLFF. Here the CDR3 DNA reads TGTGCCAGCAGCTTTGTTTGGACTAATGAAAAACTGTTTTTT.

The rearrangement joins TRBV7-6 to TRBJ2-5; D gene uncertain. The germline V gene encodes CDR1 SGHVS and CDR2 FNYEAQ. The CDR3 is made up of 12 amino acids. V lost 4 bases, J lost 4 bases, and 7 bases lay in between. The CDR3 nucleotides read TGTGCCAGCAGCTCGTCAGGAGAGACCCAGTACTTC. Protein sequence: CASSSSGETQYF.

The chain is built from TRBV4-3 and TRBJ2-2; 8 positions match TRBD1. The V gene's germline CDR1 is LGHNA and CDR2 YSLEER. V trimming: 0 bases; J trimming: 4 bases; junction bases outside the gene matches: 1. This CDR3 contains 15 residues. The CDR3 region has the DNA TGCGCCAGCAGCCAAGACAGGGGGCGCACCGGGGAGCTGTTTTTT. Encoded protein: CASSQDRGRTGELFF.

The chain recombines TRBV6-5 with TRBJ2-1; the match to TRBD2 covers 8 bases. The CDR3 has 15 residues. Germline V CDR1 and CDR2: MNHEY, SVGAGI. Unmatched junction bases numbered 9, after V lost 9 bases and J lost 2 bases. CDR3 bases: TGTGCCAGAACAAGCGTTAGCGGGGCCTACAATGAGCAGTTCTTC. It specifies CARTSVSGAYNEQFF.

V is TRBV19 and J is TRBJ2-1; D is possibly TRBD1 (6 bases). V gave up 1 base and J gave up 12 bases, with 19 bases separating them. Germline V gene sequence: CDR1 LNHDA, CDR2 SQIVND (reference sequence). CDR3 length equals 15 residues. CDR3 DNA sequence: TGTGCCAGTAGTATAGGGGACACCCTACAAAGGGGGCAGTTCTTC. Residues: CASSIGDTLQRGQFF.

The chain uses TRBV27 and TRBJ2-3; D gene uncertain. Germline CDR1 and CDR2: MNHEY and SMNVEV (reference sequence). The CDR3 is made up of 15 amino acids. Trimming shortened V by 6 bases and J by 3 bases, and 16 bases separated the two germline ends. The CDR3 is CASSQIRERTDTQYF. The DNA for the CDR3 is TGTGCCAGCAGCCAGATTCGCGAACGAACAGATACGCAGTATTTT.

This clonotype came up a few times. The chain couples TRBV19 to TRBJ1-2; TRBD1 is a possible D gene (6 bases). The CDR3 is 14 amino acids. The germline V and J ends were trimmed by 7 bases and 2 bases, with 14 bases remaining between them. The germline V gene encodes CDR1 LNHDA and CDR2 SQIVND (reference sequence). CDR3 loop: CASKRGTSNYGYTF. The CDR3 DNA follows: TGTGCCAGTAAACGGGGGACATCAAACTATGGCTACACCTTC. Drawing the rest from reference TRBV19 and TRBJ1-2, the complete variable domain is DGGITQSPKYLFRKEGQNVTLSCEQNLNHDAMYWYRQDPGQGLRLIYYSQIVNDFQKGDIAEGYSVSREKKESFPLTVTSAQKNPTAFYLCASKRGTSNYGYTFGSGTRLTVV.

This clonotype was counted between two and nine times. CDR3 DNA sequence: TGTGCCAGTAGTATGAGGGATTCGCATCGGCGGGATGAGCAGTTCTTC. It encodes CASSMRDSHRRDEQFF. This sequence joins TRBV19 and TRBJ2-1; TRBD2 is a possible D gene (5 bases). CDR1 is LNHDA and CDR2 is SQIVND in the germline V gene (reference sequence). V lost 3 bases and J 8 bases, leaving 20 bases between the germline ends. The CDR3 length is 16 residues.